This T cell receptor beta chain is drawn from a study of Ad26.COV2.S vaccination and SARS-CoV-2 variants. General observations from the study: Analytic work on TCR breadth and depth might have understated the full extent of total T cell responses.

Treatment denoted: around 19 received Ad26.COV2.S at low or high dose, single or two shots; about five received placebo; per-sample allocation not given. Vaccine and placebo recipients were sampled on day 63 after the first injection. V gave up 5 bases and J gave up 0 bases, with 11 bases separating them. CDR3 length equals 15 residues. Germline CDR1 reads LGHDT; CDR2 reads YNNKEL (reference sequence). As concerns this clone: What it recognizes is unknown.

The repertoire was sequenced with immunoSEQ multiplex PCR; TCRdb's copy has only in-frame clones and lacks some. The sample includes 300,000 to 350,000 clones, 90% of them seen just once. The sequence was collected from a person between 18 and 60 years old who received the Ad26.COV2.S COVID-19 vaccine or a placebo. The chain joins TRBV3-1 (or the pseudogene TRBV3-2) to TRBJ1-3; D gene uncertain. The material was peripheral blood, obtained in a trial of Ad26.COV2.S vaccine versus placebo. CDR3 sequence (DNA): TGTGCCAGCAGCTATAGCCCCGACTCTGGAAACACCATATATTTT. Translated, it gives CASSYSPDSGNTIYF.